These 11 T cell receptor beta chains were sequenced from one sample in a study of blood T cells in healthy people across ages. A J-beta primer mix and a sample-barcoded 5' primer were used in a second PCR of about 7 to 12 cycles. TCRdb re-called the 5' RACE reads through MiXCR, storing one row per CDR3 protein. The repertoire holds 1.5 million to 2 million distinct CDR3 sequences, with about two fifths as singletons. The specimen sequenced was blood. These receptors all stem from a human donor in good health.

The chain is built from TRBV11-3 and TRBJ2-7, with TRBD1 as a possible D gene (5 bases). Trimming stripped 6 bases from V and 7 bases from J, with 16 bases between. Germline lookup yields CDR1 SGHNT and CDR2 YENEEA. CDR3 length equals 13 residues. The CDR3 region is CASSKGISSEQYF. The CDR3 bases are TGTGCCAGCAGTAAGGGGATCAGTTCTGAGCAGTACTTC.

The genes are TRBV5-1 and TRBJ2-1; 15 nucleotides line up with TRBD2. V shed 5 bases and J 8 bases; nucleotides not matched to a gene: 11. Looked up from germline, CDR1 is SGHRS and CDR2 is YFSETQ. The CDR3 extends over 17 amino acids. The DNA for the CDR3 is TGCGCCAGCAGACGGACTAGCGGGGGGGCCGGGATAGATGAGCAGTTCTTC. It yields the protein CASRRTSGGAGIDEQFF.

The V gene is TRBV24-1, the J gene TRBJ1-6; D is undetermined. CDR3 length: 14 amino acids. Germline V gene lookup returns CDR1 KGHDR and CDR2 SFDVKD. V lost 7 bases to trimming and J lost 8 bases, with 14 bases between them. Written as DNA, the CDR3 is TGTGCCACCAGGCGGGTAGGTTTTGATTCACCCCTCCACTTT. Translating gives CATRRVGFDSPLHF.

A few counts support this clonotype. V is TRBV25-1 and J is TRBJ2-7; D is unresolved. The CDR3 is 10 residues long. CDR1 MGHDK and CDR2 SYGVNS come from the germline V gene. With 9 bases removed from V and 3 bases from J, the gap between germline ends came to 6 bases. CDR3: CASTDYEQYF. CDR3 nucleotide sequence: TGTGCCAGTACAGACTACGAGCAGTACTTC.

The chain recombines TRBV7-2 with TRBJ1-1, with a weak D call TRBD1 (5 bases). The ends were cut back, 1 base at V and 4 bases at J, with 13 bases in the middle. Germline loops: CDR1 SGHTA, CDR2 FQGNSA. The CDR3 runs to 15 residues. In nucleotides, the CDR3 is TGTGCCAGCAGCTTAGGTGGATTAGGGGTCACTGAAGCTTTCTTT. Translation: CASSLGGLGVTEAFF.

This clonotype was seen a single time. A junction boundary mismatches the germline segment, possibly from a read error. The J gene is TRBJ1-2, the V gene TRBV11-1; weak D call: TRBD1 (5 bases). From germline, CDR1 is SGHAT and CDR2 FQDESV (reference sequence). This CDR3 is built from 15 residues. The CDR3 region is CAGSPTGQGSNGYTF. CDR3 coding DNA: TGTGCCGGCAGCCCCACGGGGCAGGGATCTAATGGCTACACCTTC.

The V and J genes are TRBV12-3 or TRBV12-4 and TRBJ2-5; 7 nucleotides align to TRBD2. The CDR3 has 14 residues. V gave up 5 bases and J gave up 3 bases; unmatched junction bases: 6. CDR3 residues: CASSDSSGEETQYF. The CDR3 coding sequence is TGTGCCAGCAGTGATTCTAGCGGAGAAGAGACCCAGTACTTC.

The chain carries TRBV27 and TRBJ2-5, with 7 bases that match TRBD1. This CDR3 region has 14 residues. Trimming at V came to 6 bases and at J to 5 bases, leaving 9 bases not matched to a gene. Per the germline V gene, CDR1 is MNHEY and CDR2 is SMNVEV (reference sequence). CDR3 coding DNA: TGTGCCAGCAGCAAGTTCGGGACAGCGGAGACCCAGTACTTC. Translated, it gives CASSKFGTAETQYF.

Only a few counts were recorded for this clonotype. This chain connects TRBV29-1 to TRBJ2-3; D call uncertain. Germline V CDR1 and CDR2: SQVTM, ANQGSEA. The CDR3 consists of 15 residues. V lost 6 bases and J 1 base, leaving 17 bases between the germline ends. The CDR3 DNA is TGCAGCGTCCTTACACTTTCCCCACGCACAGATACGCAGTATTTT. This codes for CSVLTLSPRTDTQYF.

This chain joins TRBV5-1 and TRBJ2-1; TRBD2 aligns across 13 bases. Germline V gene lookup returns CDR1 SGHRS and CDR2 YFSETQ. Germline trimming cut 3 bases from V and 10 bases from J; bases unmatched to any gene: 7. The CDR3 spans 15 residues. CDR3 region: CASSYTSGGATEQFF. The DNA for the CDR3 is TGCGCCAGCAGCTACACTAGCGGGGGGGCCACCGAGCAGTTCTTC.

The genes are TRBV7-9 and TRBJ1-2; the D is unclear. The CDR3 is 13 amino acids. V shed 2 bases and J shed 5 bases, with 9 bases lying between them. The germline gives CDR1 SEHNR, CDR2 FQNEAQ (reference sequence). In DNA, the CDR3 is TGTGCCAGCAGCTTACTCTTCGGGTATGGCTACACCTTC. Its translation: CASSLLFGYGYTF. Using reference TRBV7-9 and TRBJ1-2 for the parts outside the CDR3, the full variable domain is DTGVSQNPRHKITKRGQNVTFRCDPISEHNRLYWYRQTLGQGPEFLTYFQNEAQLEKSRLLSDRFSAERPKGSFSTLEIQRTEQGDSAMYLCASSLLFGYGYTFGSGTRLTVV.